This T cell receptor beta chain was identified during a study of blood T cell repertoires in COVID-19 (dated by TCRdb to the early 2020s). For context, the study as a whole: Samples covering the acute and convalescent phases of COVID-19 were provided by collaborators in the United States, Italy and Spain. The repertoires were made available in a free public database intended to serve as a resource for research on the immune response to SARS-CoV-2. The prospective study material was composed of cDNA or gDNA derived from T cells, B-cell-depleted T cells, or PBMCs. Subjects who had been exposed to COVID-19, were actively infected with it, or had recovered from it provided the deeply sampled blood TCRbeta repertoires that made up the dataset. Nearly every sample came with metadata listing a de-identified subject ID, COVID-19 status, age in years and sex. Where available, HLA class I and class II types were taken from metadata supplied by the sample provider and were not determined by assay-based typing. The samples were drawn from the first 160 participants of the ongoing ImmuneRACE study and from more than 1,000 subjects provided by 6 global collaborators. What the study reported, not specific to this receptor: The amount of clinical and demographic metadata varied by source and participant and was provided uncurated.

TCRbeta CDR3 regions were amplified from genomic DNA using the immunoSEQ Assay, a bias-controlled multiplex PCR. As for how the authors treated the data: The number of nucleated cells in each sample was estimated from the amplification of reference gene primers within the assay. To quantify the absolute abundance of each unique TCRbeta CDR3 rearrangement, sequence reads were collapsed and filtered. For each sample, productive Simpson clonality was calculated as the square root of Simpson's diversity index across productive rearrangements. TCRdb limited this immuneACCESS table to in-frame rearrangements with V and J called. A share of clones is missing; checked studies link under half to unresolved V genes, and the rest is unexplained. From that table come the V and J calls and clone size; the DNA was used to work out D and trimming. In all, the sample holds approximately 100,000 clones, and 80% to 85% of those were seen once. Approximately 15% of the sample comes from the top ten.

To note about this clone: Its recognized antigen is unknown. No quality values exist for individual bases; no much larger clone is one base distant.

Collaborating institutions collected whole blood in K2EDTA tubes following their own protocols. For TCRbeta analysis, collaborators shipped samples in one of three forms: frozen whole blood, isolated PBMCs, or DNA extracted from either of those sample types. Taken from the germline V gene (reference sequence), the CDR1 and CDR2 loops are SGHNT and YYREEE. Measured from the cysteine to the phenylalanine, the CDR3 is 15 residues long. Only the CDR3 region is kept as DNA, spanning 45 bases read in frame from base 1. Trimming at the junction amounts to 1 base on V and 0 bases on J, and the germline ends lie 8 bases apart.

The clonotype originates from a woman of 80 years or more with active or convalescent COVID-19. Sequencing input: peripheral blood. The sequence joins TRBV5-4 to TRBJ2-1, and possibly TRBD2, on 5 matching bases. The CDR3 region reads CASSLTGSSYNEQFF. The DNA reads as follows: TGTGCCAGCAGCTTGACGGGAAGCTCCTACAATGAGCAGTTCTTC.